Below are 23 T cell receptor beta chains sequenced from a single sample in a study of T-cell reconstitution after alpha-beta-depleted transplantation in children. Molecular barcoding with unique molecular identifiers was used for the TCRbeta library. TCRdb redid the calling of the PCR reads with MiXCR, one entry per CDR3 protein. Of 540,000 or so distinct CDR3 sequences listed, roughly 24% are singletons. The sample in question was PBMCs, mostly from graft donor cells, obtained 360 days after TCRalphabeta/CD19-depleted stem cell transplant. The receptors shown here come from a boy under three years old who had a stem cell transplant for acute myeloid leukemia, so the T cells may come from the graft donor.

With respect to this clonotype: The CDR3 does not end in the conserved phenylalanine or tryptophan, so this is likely a read error. The chain recombines TRBV19 with TRBJ1-1; D is unclear. The CDR3 contains 14 residues. The germline V gene encodes CDR1 LNHDA and CDR2 SQIVND (reference sequence). Trimming took off 3 bases at V and 7 bases at J, with 15 bases between the two ends. The CDR3 DNA is TGTGCCAGTAGTATTATCGGGGAAAGGTTTGAAGCTTTCTGT. Amino acid sequence: CASSIIGERFEAFC.

The genes are TRBV5-5 and TRBJ2-7, with 7 bases that match TRBD1. This CDR3 has 13 residues. V dropped 4 bases and J dropped 2; count of bases not matched to a gene: 3. The germline CDR1 and CDR2 sequences are SGHKS and YYEKEE (reference sequence). DNA for the CDR3: TGTGCCAGCAGCCCCGGGACAGCCTACGAGCAGTACGTC. Translating it yields CASSPGTAYEQYV.

The chain has TRBV20-1 and TRBJ1-4, with TRBD1 as a possible D gene (5 bases). The CDR3 extends over 15 amino acids. Deletions cut 7 bases from V and 0 bases from J, with 15 bases between. CDR1 DFQATT and CDR2 SNEGSKA come from the germline V gene (reference sequence). CDR3 loop: CSVGRGSTTNEKLFF. CDR3 DNA: TGCAGTGTCGGGCGGGGCAGTACAACTAATGAAAAACTGTTTTTT.

This clonotype turned up a few times. The rearrangement uses TRBV29-1 and TRBJ2-3; D is unclear. V gave up 1 base and J gave up 0 bases, with 8 bases separating them. The CDR3 runs 14 residues. CDR1 and CDR2 from the germline V gene are SQVTM and ANQGSEA. The CDR3 DNA follows: TGCAGCGTTGAAGTGCGTCTTAGCACAGATACGCAGTATTTT. This translates into CSVEVRLSTDTQYF.

This chain links TRBV6-6 with TRBJ2-1; the D gene is possibly TRBD1 (6 bases). The CDR3 has 11 amino acids. The germline V gene encodes CDR1 MNHNY and CDR2 SVGAGI (reference sequence). The V end was cut by 7 bases, the J end by 10 bases, with 11 bases between. The CDR3 nucleotides are TGTGCCAGCACTCAGGGGTACGAGCAGTTCTTC. Residues: CASTQGYEQFF.

There are a few counts of this clonotype. The chain recombines TRBV20-1 with TRBJ1-4, with D uncertain. V was pared by 6 bases and J by 17 bases, with 19 bases between. The germline gives CDR1 DFQATT, CDR2 SNEGSKA (reference sequence). This CDR3 is 11 amino acids long. CDR3: CSARPLEEFFF. In DNA form, the CDR3 reads TGCAGTGCCCGTCCTCTCGAGGAATTCTTTTTT.

This clonotype was observed at least ten times. V usage is TRBV12-3 or TRBV12-4 and J usage is TRBJ2-7, with 14 bases matching TRBD2. The V gene end was trimmed by 8 bases and the J gene end by 3 bases; junction bases not matched to a gene: 15. This CDR3 has 18 amino acids. The CDR3 nucleotides read TGTGCCAGCTTAGGAAGGACTAGCGGGGGGTCCCACCTCTACGAGCAGTACTTC. Protein: CASLGRTSGGSHLYEQYF.

A few counts support this clonotype. The V and J genes are TRBV29-1 and TRBJ2-3, with D maybe TRBD1 (6 bases). V gave up 5 bases and J gave up 2 bases, with 8 bases separating them. Germline values: CDR1 SQVTM, CDR2 ANQGSEA. The CDR3 length is 12 residues. The DNA of the CDR3 is TGCAGCGTTAGGACAGTCACAGATACGCAGTATTTT. It is translated as CSVRTVTDTQYF.

This chain uses TRBV2 with TRBJ2-7, with D possibly being TRBD1 (6 bases). The CDR3 is 14 residues long. The germline V and J ends were trimmed by 6 bases and 4 bases, with 16 bases remaining between them. From germline, CDR1 is SNHLY and CDR2 FYNNEI. CDR3 residues: CASRGRGHSYEQYF. DNA of the CDR3: TGTGCCAGCAGAGGAAGGGGACACAGTTACGAGCAGTACTTC.

This clonotype was seen many times. The rearrangement links TRBV27 to TRBJ2-5; 7 nucleotides agree with TRBD1. V shed 5 bases, J shed 4 bases, and the junction held 7 bases outside the gene matches. The CDR3 extends over 14 amino acids. The germline V gene encodes CDR1 MNHEY and CDR2 SMNVEV (reference sequence). CDR3 sequence: CASSIDRVGETQYF. DNA for the CDR3: TGTGCCAGCAGTATCGACAGGGTTGGAGAGACCCAGTACTTC.

Only a few counts were recorded for this clonotype. The chain carries TRBV15 and TRBJ1-2, with D unresolved. V lost 3 bases, J lost 2 bases, and 10 bases lay in between. Germline V gene sequence: CDR1 LNHNV, CDR2 YYDKDF (reference sequence). The length of the CDR3 is 14 residues. The CDR3 loop reads CATSSRNLNYGYTF. The CDR3 bases are TGTGCCACCAGCAGCAGGAACCTCAACTATGGCTACACCTTC.

Of note for this clonotype: Just one base apart from a much larger clone, this may be a read error. V usage is TRBV28 and J usage is TRBJ1-2, with no clear D. There are 11 residues in the CDR3. Trimming removed 8 bases at V and 0 bases at J, with 4 bases between. The V gene's germline CDR1 is MDHEN and CDR2 SYDVKM. The CDR3 DNA is TGTGCCAGCGGGACTAACTATGGCTACACCTTC. It codes for CASGTNYGYTF.

The sample holds a few counts of this clonotype. The chain has TRBV27 and TRBJ2-1; 10 bases fit TRBD2. The trim removed 0 bases at V and 6 bases at J, leaving 8 bases unmatched. Germline CDR1 reads MNHEY; CDR2 reads SMNVEV (reference sequence). This CDR3 contains 17 residues. In DNA form, the CDR3 reads TGTGCCAGCAGTTTATCGTTAGCGGGGGGAGTTCTCAATGAGCAGTTCTTC. This encodes CASSLSLAGGVLNEQFF.

Here the CDR3 DNA reads TGTGCCAGCAGCCAGACAGGGGGTTTCGGTTCACCCCTCCACTTT. Encoded protein: CASSQTGGFGSPLHF. The V gene is TRBV6-2 or TRBV6-3, the J gene TRBJ1-6; 9 nucleotides line up with TRBD1. The germline gives CDR1 MNHEY, CDR2 SVGEGT. This CDR3 comprises 15 residues. Germline trimming cut 6 bases from V and 9 bases from J; bases unmatched to any gene: 9.

The DNA for the CDR3 is TGTGCCAGTAGTATAGCCCGAACTACTGCGGAGACCCAGTACTTC. This translates into CASSIARTTAETQYF. This chain connects TRBV19 to TRBJ2-5; D gene unclear. With 1 base removed from V and 5 bases from J, the gap between germline ends came to 14 bases. In germline, CDR1 is LNHDA, CDR2 SQIVND (reference sequence). The CDR3 covers 15 residues. The complete variable domain, with remaining parts taken from reference TRBV19 and TRBJ2-5, reads DGGITQSPKYLFRKEGQNVTLSCEQNLNHDAMYWYRQDPGQGLRLIYYSQIVNDFQKGDIAEGYSVSREKKESFPLTVTSAQKNPTAFYLCASSIARTTAETQYFGPGTRLLVL.

Many counts were recorded for this clonotype. The chain uses TRBV12-3 or TRBV12-4 and TRBJ1-6; maybe TRBD1 (5 bases). The CDR3 totals 17 residues. V lost 6 bases, J lost 0 bases, and 15 bases lay in between. CDR3: CASRPGAQSSYNSPLHF. In DNA, the CDR3 is TGTGCCAGCAGGCCCGGGGCCCAGAGCTCCTATAATTCACCCCTCCACTTT.

The genes are TRBV7-8 and TRBJ2-7; maybe TRBD2 (5 bases). V was trimmed by 2 bases and J by 3 bases, leaving 11 bases between them. The length of the CDR3 is 14 residues. Germline V gene lookup returns CDR1 SGHVS and CDR2 FQNEAQ. The DNA of the CDR3 is TGTGCCAGCAGCTTATCCCGGGGTGGCTACGAGCAGTACGTC. Residues: CASSLSRGGYEQYV.

This clonotype turned up a few times. The CDR3 loop reads CASRRVRGETQYF. CDR3 bases: TGCGCCAGCAGGAGGGTGCGCGGGGAGACCCAGTACTTC. The chain combines TRBV10-2 with TRBJ2-5; possible D gene TRBD2, 5 bases. Trimming shortened V by 6 bases and J by 5 bases, and 13 bases separated the two germline ends. Germline V gene data show CDR1 as WSHSY and CDR2 as SAAADI. CDR3 length: 13 residues.

This clonotype was seen ten or more times. The V gene is TRBV6-5, the J gene TRBJ1-2; 7 bases are shared with TRBD1. The CDR3 loop spans 15 amino acids. Germline V gene data show CDR1 as MNHEY and CDR2 as SVGAGI. The ends lost 5 bases at V and 4 bases at J; junction bases unmatched: 10. In DNA form, the CDR3 reads TGTGCCAGCAGTACCCGGACAGGAGATAGCTATGGCTACACCTTC. Amino acid sequence: CASSTRTGDSYGYTF.

This clonotype was observed many times. The J gene is TRBJ2-5, the V gene TRBV3-1; D uncertain. Germline loops: CDR1 LGHDT, CDR2 YNNKEL (reference sequence). The CDR3 spans 13 residues. Trimming removed 3 bases from V and 1 base from J, with 6 bases in between. CDR3 sequence (DNA): TGTGCCAGCAGCCAGAAGATCCAAGAGACCCAGTACTTC. Translating it yields CASSQKIQETQYF.

This chain joins TRBV15 and TRBJ1-5, with 9 positions matching TRBD1. The CDR3 extends over 15 amino acids. Germline V gives CDR1 LNHNV, CDR2 YYDKDF (reference sequence). The trim removed 3 bases at V and 3 bases at J, leaving 3 bases unmatched. CDR3 in DNA: TGTGCCACCAGCAGTGGGGACAGGGTCAATCAGCCCCAGCATTTT. Translating it yields CATSSGDRVNQPQHF.

The rearrangement joins TRBV20-1 to TRBJ2-1, with D possibly being TRBD2 (5 bases). The CDR3 sequence is 22 residues long. From germline, CDR1 is DFQATT and CDR2 SNEGSKA (reference sequence). Between the trimmed V and J ends, which lost 1 base and 5 bases, there was a span of 36 bases. The DNA of the CDR3 is TGCAGTGCTAGAGCCTGGGAAACTGAACTCTATGGAGCGGCGGGCCACGACAATGAGCAGTTCTTC. Protein sequence: CSARAWETELYGAAGHDNEQFF.

This clonotype appeared a few times. The chain has TRBV20-1 and TRBJ2-2; 10 bases align to TRBD1. Germline V lookup: CDR1 DFQATT, CDR2 SNEGSKA (reference sequence). The length of the CDR3 is 15 residues. V gave up 4 bases and J gave up 4 bases; unmatched junction bases: 6. CDR3 sequence reads: CSATGQGGSTGELFF. CDR3 sequence (DNA): TGCAGTGCTACCGGACAGGGGGGTAGCACCGGGGAGCTGTTTTTT.